The clone carrying this TCR beta chain was counted between two and nine times. Its antigen is still unknown. This sample's treatment: approximately 9-day PBMC culture with coronavirus spike peptide pools or control peptides (ViraFEST assay). The sample is drawn from a study of vaccination and CD4 T cells after COVID-19. V was clipped by 6 bases and J by 4 bases; unmatched bases: 6. The germline V gene has CDR1 SNHLY and CDR2 FYNNEI. This CDR3 is built from 14 residues. Sequenced with the Oncomine TCR Beta short-read assay was DNA taken from cultured CD4+ T cells. TCRdb reprocessed the PCR reads with MiXCR, giving one entry per CDR3 protein. The data contain about 15,000 distinct CDR3 sequences, around 55% of them singletons.

This clonotype was sampled from a human donor who had recovered from COVID-19. The genes are TRBV2 and TRBJ1-5, with 7 nucleotides matching TRBD1. The sequenced sample was CD4+ T cells from blood, cultured in vitro. The chain's CDR3 is CASRGTAPNQPQHF. CDR3 DNA sequence: TGTGCCAGCAGGGGGACAGCCCCTAATCAGCCCCAGCATTTT.